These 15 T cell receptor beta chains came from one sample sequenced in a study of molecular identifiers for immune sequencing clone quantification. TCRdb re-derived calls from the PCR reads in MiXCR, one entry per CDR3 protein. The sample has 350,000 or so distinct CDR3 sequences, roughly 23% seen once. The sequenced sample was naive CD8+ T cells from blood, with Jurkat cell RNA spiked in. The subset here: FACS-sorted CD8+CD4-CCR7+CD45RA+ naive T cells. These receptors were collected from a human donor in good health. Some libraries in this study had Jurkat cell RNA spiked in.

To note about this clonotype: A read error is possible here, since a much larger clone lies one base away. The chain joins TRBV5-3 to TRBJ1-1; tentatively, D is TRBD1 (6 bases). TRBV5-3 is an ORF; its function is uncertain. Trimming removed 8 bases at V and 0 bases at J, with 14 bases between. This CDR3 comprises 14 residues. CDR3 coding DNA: TGTGCCAGCGGCCGTGGGACACTGAACACTGAAGCTTTCTTT. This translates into CASGRGTLNTEAFF.

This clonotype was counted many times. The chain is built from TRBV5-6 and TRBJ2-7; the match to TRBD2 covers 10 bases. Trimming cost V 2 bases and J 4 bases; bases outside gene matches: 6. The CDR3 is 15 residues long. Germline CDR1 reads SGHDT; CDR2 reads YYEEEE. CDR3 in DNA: TGTGCCAGCAGCTTTGGAGCGGGGGGGCCTTACGAGCAGTACTTC. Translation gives CASSFGAGGPYEQYF.

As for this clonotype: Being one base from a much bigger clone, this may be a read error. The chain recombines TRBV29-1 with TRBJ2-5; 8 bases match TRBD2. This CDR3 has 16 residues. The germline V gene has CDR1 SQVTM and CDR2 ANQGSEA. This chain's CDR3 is CGVEVPPAGAYETQYF. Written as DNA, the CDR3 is TGCGGCGTTGAAGTCCCTCCAGCGGGGGCCTACGAGACCCAGTACTTC. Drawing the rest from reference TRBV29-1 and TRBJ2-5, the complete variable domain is SAVISQKPSRDICQRGTSLTIQCQVDSQVTMMFWYRQQPGQSLTLIATANQGSEATYESGFVIDKFPISRPNLTFSTLTVSNMSPEDSSIYLCGVEVPPAGAYETQYFGPGTRLLVL.

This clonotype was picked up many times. The CDR3 DNA reads TGTGCCAGCAGCGTTGGGACTAGCGCCACAGATACGCAGTATTTT. Translating gives CASSVGTSATDTQYF. The genes are TRBV9 and TRBJ2-3, with 10 positions matching TRBD2. This CDR3 has 15 residues. Germline trimming cut 2 bases from V and 2 bases from J; bases unmatched to any gene: 2. In germline, CDR1 is SGDLS, CDR2 YYNGEE.

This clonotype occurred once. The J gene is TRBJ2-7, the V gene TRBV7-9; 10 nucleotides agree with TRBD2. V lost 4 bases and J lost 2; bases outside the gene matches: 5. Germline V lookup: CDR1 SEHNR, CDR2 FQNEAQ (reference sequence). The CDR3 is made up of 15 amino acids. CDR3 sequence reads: CASSSSGGETYEQYF. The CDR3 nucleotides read TGTGCCAGCAGCTCTAGCGGGGGCGAGACCTACGAGCAGTACTTC.

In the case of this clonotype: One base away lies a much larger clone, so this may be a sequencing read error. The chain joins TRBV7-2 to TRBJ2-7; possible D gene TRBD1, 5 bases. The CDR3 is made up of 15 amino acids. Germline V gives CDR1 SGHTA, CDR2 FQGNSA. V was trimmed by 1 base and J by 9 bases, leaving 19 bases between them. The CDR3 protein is CASSLVMGLADGQYF. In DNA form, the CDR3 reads TGTGCCAGCAGCTTAGTAATGGGGCTTGCGGACGGGCAGTACTTC.

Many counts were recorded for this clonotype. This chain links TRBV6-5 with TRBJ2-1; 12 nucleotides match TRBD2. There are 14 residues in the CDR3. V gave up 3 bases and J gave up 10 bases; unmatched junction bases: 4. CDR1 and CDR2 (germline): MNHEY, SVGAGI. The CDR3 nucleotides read TGTGCCAGCAGTTATGGGCTAGCGGGAGGGGAGCAGTTCTTC. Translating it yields CASSYGLAGGEQFF.

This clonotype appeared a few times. The CDR3 nucleotides are TGTGCGACCAGCAGCTTAAATTCCCATGCCGAGGGGGACCCCATCTCTGGGGCCAACGTCCTGACTTTC. Translating it yields CATSSLNSHAEGDPISGANVLTF. The chain has TRBV11-2 and TRBJ2-6; perhaps TRBD1 as D (6 bases). This CDR3 comprises 23 residues. From germline, CDR1 is SGHAT and CDR2 FQNNGV.

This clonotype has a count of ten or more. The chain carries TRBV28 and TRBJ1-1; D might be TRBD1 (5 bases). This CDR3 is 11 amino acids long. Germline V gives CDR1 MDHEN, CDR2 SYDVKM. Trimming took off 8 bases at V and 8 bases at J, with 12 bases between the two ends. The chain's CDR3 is CASRDSHEAFF. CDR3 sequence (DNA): TGTGCCAGCCGAGACAGCCACGAAGCTTTCTTT.

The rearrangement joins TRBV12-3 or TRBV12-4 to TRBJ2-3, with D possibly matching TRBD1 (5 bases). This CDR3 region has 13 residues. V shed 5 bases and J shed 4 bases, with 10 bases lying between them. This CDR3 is CASSPQAPDTQYF. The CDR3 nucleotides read TGTGCCAGCAGTCCACAGGCACCAGATACGCAGTATTTT.

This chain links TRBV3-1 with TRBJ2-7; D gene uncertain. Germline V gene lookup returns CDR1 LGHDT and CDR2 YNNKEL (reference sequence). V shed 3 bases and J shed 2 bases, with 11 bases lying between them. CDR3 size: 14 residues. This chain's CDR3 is CASSHGGLAYEQYF. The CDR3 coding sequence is TGTGCCAGCAGCCATGGTGGGTTGGCCTACGAGCAGTACTTC.

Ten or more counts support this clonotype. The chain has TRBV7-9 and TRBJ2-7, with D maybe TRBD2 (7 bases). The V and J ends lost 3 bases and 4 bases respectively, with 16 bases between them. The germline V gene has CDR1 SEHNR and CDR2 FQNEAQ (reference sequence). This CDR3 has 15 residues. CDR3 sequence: CASSLEGRGRYEQYF. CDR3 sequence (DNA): TGTGCCAGCAGCTTGGAGGGGCGGGGGCGGTACGAGCAGTACTTC.

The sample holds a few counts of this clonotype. The chain's CDR3 is CASSQEQGFDQPQHF. For the CDR3, the DNA is TGTGCCAGCAGCCAAGAGCAGGGTTTCGATCAGCCCCAGCATTTT. The rearrangement links TRBV4-2 to TRBJ1-5, with D perhaps matching TRBD1 (5 bases). Germline CDR1 and CDR2: LGHNA and YNFKEQ. Trimming took 0 bases from V and 5 from J, leaving 11 bases between them. This CDR3 contains 15 residues.

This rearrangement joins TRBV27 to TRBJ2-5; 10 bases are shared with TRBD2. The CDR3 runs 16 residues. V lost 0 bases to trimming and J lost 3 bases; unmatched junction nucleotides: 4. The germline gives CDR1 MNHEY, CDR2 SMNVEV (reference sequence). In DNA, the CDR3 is TGTGCCAGCAGTTTATCGAGAGCGGGGGGGGAAGAGACCCAGTACTTC. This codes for CASSLSRAGGEETQYF.

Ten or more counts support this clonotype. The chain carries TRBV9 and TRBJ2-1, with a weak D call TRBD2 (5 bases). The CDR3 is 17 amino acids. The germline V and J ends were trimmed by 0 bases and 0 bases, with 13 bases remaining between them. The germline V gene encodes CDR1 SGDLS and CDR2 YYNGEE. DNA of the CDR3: TGTGCCAGCAGCGTAGCCCAGACAACTAGCTCCTACAATGAGCAGTTCTTC. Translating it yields CASSVAQTTSSYNEQFF.